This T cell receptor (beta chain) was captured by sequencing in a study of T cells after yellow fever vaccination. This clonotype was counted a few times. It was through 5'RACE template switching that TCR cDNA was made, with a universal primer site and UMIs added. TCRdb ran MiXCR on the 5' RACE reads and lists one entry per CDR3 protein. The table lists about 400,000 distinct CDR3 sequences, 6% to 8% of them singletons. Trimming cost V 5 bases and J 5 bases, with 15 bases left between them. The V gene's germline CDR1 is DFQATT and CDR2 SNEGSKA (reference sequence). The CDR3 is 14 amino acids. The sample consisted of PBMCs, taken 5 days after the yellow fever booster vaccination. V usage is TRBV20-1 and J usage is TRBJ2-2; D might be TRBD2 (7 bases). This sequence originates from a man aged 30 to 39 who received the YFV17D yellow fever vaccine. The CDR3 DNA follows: TGCAGTGCTCTCCGGGGGGCGCGGACCGGGGAGCTGTTTTTT. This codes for CSALRGARTGELFF.